The text below deals with one T cell receptor (beta chain). This record comes from a study of cytomegalovirus exposure and HLA in healthy donors. CDR1 and CDR2 (germline): ENHRY, SYGVKD. The CDR3 sequence is 13 residues long. Trimming left V 7 bases short and J 4 bases short, with 11 bases between. Using immunoSEQ multiplex PCR, the repertoire was profiled, and TCRdb retains in-frame clones only, with some absent. Of 200,000 to 250,000 clones listed, around 78% are singletons. This receptor was identified in a woman younger than 35 in good health and CMV-seronegative. Sequencing was done on a sample of PBMCs. The chain is built from TRBV10-3 and TRBJ1-5; a possible D gene is TRBD1 (6 bases). The CDR3 nucleotides are TGTGCCATCACCGGGGGGCAGAATCAGCCCCAGCATTTT. Its protein product is CAITGGQNQPQHF.